A single sample gave rise to the 29 T cell receptor beta chains below, sequenced in a study of cytomegalovirus exposure and HLA in healthy donors (dated by TCRdb to 2017 to 2019). Library creation used the immunoSEQ multiplex PCR assay. For the multiplex PCR, a mixture combining 60 forward primers for TCR Vbeta segments and 13 reverse primers for TCR Jbeta segments was used. What TCRdb holds here is the immuneACCESS table cut down to in-frame rearrangements. Part of the clones is not present; checked against another copy, under half of the missing clones reflect an unresolved V gene, and the others are unexplained. A total of about 160,000 clones appear in this sample, roughly 85% of them only once. About 1.3% of the sample rests with the top ten. Specimen: PBMCs. These TCRs come from a woman between 50 and 59 years old in good health and CMV-seronegative.

This clone was seen once. This chain links TRBV28 with TRBJ1-3; 10 positions agree with TRBD1. Germline V gene lookup returns CDR1 MDHEN and CDR2 SYDVKM. Trimming took 6 bases from V and 8 from J; bases not matched to a gene: 7. This CDR3 contains 14 residues. Written as DNA, the CDR3 is TGTGCCAGCAGAGCCTCCGGACAGGGGGACACCATATATTTT. It yields the protein CASRASGQGDTIYF.

The chain links TRBV7-9 to TRBJ2-1, with TRBD2 matching 11 bases. V gave up 3 bases and J gave up 9 bases; unmatched junction bases: 4. The CDR3 covers 14 residues. CDR1 is SEHNR and CDR2 is FQNEAQ in the germline V gene (reference sequence). CDR3 in amino acids: CASSFRLAGREQFF. CDR3 in DNA: TGTGCCAGCAGCTTTAGACTAGCGGGGCGTGAGCAGTTCTTC.

The chain combines TRBV11-3 with TRBJ2-1; 7 nucleotides align to TRBD1. The CDR3 has 13 residues. Looked up from germline, CDR1 is SGHNT and CDR2 is YENEEA. Trimming at V came to 5 bases and at J to 8 bases, leaving 6 bases not matched to a gene. CDR3 region: CASSPRDSHEQFF. The CDR3 DNA reads as TGTGCCAGCAGCCCCCGGGACAGCCATGAGCAGTTCTTC.

This clone was detected only a few times. V is TRBV20-1 and J is TRBJ2-1; possible D gene TRBD1, 5 bases. The V end was cut by 4 bases, the J end by 5 bases, with 6 bases between. This CDR3 contains 11 residues. Germline V gene data show CDR1 as DFQATT and CDR2 as SNEGSKA (reference sequence). Written as DNA, the CDR3 is TGCAGTGCTAACAGGAACAATGAGCAGTTCTTC. Its protein is CSANRNNEQFF.

In this sample, this clone turned up once. Different DNA sequences within this sample yield the same CDR3. J is TRBJ1-2 and V is TRBV5-6, with D possibly matching TRBD1 (5 bases). This CDR3 region has 13 residues. V was trimmed by 3 bases and J by 1 base, leaving 7 bases between them. CDR1 and CDR2 from the germline V gene are SGHDT and YYEEEE. Written as DNA, the CDR3 is TGTGCCAGCAGCTATAGGGGTAACTATGGCTACACCTTC. Amino acids: CASSYRGNYGYTF.

J is TRBJ1-2 and V is TRBV28; possible D gene TRBD1, 5 bases. The CDR3 has 13 amino acids. Germline V gene lookup returns CDR1 MDHEN and CDR2 SYDVKM. The V end was cut by 6 bases, the J end by 8 bases, with 16 bases between. CDR3 DNA: TGTGCCAGCAGCAAAGGGGAAGCGAGGGGCTACACCTTC. Amino acid sequence: CASSKGEARGYTF.

This sequence joins TRBV18 and TRBJ1-4; TRBD1 agrees at 9 bases. The CDR3 is 15 amino acids. The J segment lost 7 bases and the V segment lost 2 bases, leaving 5 bases of the junction unmatched. The germline V gene has CDR1 KGHSH and CDR2 LQKENI. In DNA, the CDR3 is TGTGCCAGCTCACCATCGACAGGGGGGCGTGAAAAACTGTTTTTT. Amino acids: CASSPSTGGREKLFF.

This clone was seen once. The genes are TRBV18 and TRBJ2-7; 9 bases align to TRBD1. CDR1 is KGHSH and CDR2 is LQKENI in the germline V gene. This CDR3 comprises 13 residues. V lost 3 bases, J lost 8 bases, and 5 bases stayed unmatched. Here the CDR3 reads CASSPRQGEQQYF. The DNA of the CDR3 is TGTGCCAGCTCACCGAGACAGGGGGAGCAGCAGTACTTC.

The chain carries TRBV7-2 and TRBJ2-1; D ambiguous. The germline V gene has CDR1 SGHTA and CDR2 FQGNSA. This CDR3 is built from 14 residues. Trimming stripped 1 base from V and 5 bases from J, with 9 bases between. The CDR3 bases are TGTGCCAGCAGCTTAGGTCTTGTAAACAATGAGCAGTTCTTC. It specifies CASSLGLVNNEQFF.

This clone was seen once. The chain couples TRBV6-8 to TRBJ2-1; 10 bases fit TRBD2. The CDR3 spans 15 residues. Germline-derived CDR1 and CDR2 are MNHGY and SAAAGT. V was clipped by 5 bases and J by 7 bases; unmatched bases: 8. CDR3 bases: TGTGCCAGCAGTGGTGCTAGCGGGAGTGGAAATGAGCAGTTCTTC. Translation gives CASSGASGSGNEQFF.

This clone is a singleton in its sample. The gene calls are TRBV7-3 and TRBJ1-3, with 9 nucleotides matching TRBD1. CDR3 length equals 15 residues. Germline CDR1 SGHTA, CDR2 FQGTGA. After removal of 0 bases from V and 8 bases from J, the junction contained 5 bases not matched to a gene. CDR3 in amino acids: CASSLTRDRVDTIYF. CDR3 coding DNA: TGTGCCAGCAGCTTAACCCGGGACAGGGTAGACACCATATATTTT.

J is TRBJ2-1 and V is TRBV4-1, with 8 bases fitting TRBD1. There are 15 residues in the CDR3. CDR1 is MGHRA and CDR2 is YSYEKL in the germline V gene. V was pared by 4 bases and J by 6 bases, with 8 bases of the junction left unmatched. The CDR3 sequence: CASSRPGTGPNEQFF. The CDR3 region has the DNA TGCGCCAGCAGCCGGCCCGGGACAGGTCCCAATGAGCAGTTCTTC.

The V call is TRBV14, the J call TRBJ1-1; D is unresolved. Germline V lookup: CDR1 SGHDN, CDR2 FVKESK. This CDR3 comprises 11 residues. Trimming stripped 4 bases from V and 6 bases from J, with 6 bases between. In DNA form, the CDR3 reads TGTGCCAGCAGCCGCGGTTCTGAAGCTTTCTTT. Translation: CASSRGSEAFF.

There are a few counts of this clone. This sample also contains other DNA sequences that code for the same CDR3. The chain combines TRBV7-2 with TRBJ1-1; 7 bases are shared with TRBD1. CDR3 length: 14 amino acids. The germline V gene has CDR1 SGHTA and CDR2 FQGNSA. V lost 5 bases to trimming and J lost 1 base; unmatched junction nucleotides: 4. The CDR3 sequence is CASSPGTANTEAFF. The CDR3 nucleotides read TGTGCCAGCAGCCCCGGGACAGCGAACACTGAAGCTTTCTTT. The variable domain in full, completed from reference TRBV7-2 and TRBJ1-1, reads GAGVSQSPSNKVTEKGKDVELRCDPISGHTALYWYRQSLGQGLEFLIYFQGNSAPDKSGLPSDRFSAERTGGSVSTLTIQRTQQEDSAVYLCASSPGTANTEAFFGQGTRLTVV.

CDR3 amino acids: CASSLTSGMETQYF. DNA for the CDR3: TGCGCCAGCAGCTTGACTAGCGGTATGGAGACCCAGTACTTC. V gene TRBV5-1 combines with J gene TRBJ2-5, with 8 bases identical to TRBD2. Germline trimming cut 1 base from V and 5 bases from J; bases unmatched to any gene: 4. This CDR3 contains 14 residues. Looked up from germline, CDR1 is SGHRS and CDR2 is YFSETQ.

A few counts support this clone. The V and J genes are TRBV18 and TRBJ2-7, with 8 bases aligning to TRBD2. V lost 2 bases to trimming and J lost 3 bases; unmatched junction nucleotides: 9. There are 16 residues in the CDR3. Germline CDR1 KGHSH, CDR2 LQKENI. DNA for the CDR3: TGTGCCAGCTCACCAACTCTGGGACTAGTTTTCTACGAGCAGTACTTC. Translated, it gives CASSPTLGLVFYEQYF. Full variable domain (remainder filled in from reference TRBV18 and TRBJ2-7): NAGVMQNPRHLVRRRGQEARLRCSPMKGHSHVYWYRQLPEEGLKFMVYLQKENIIDESGMPKERFSAEFPKEGPSILRIQQVVRGDSAAYFCASSPTLGLVFYEQYFGPGTRLTVT.

V and J are TRBV6-1 and TRBJ1-5; a weak D match, TRBD1 (6 bases). The length of the CDR3 is 15 residues. V gave up 10 bases and J gave up 0 bases, with 16 bases separating them. The germline V gene has CDR1 MNHNS and CDR2 SASEGT. This chain's CDR3 is CATSPDSHSNQPQHF. The CDR3 DNA sequence: TGTGCCACTTCTCCGGACAGCCATAGCAATCAGCCCCAGCATTTT.

The chain uses TRBV23-1 and TRBJ1-5; 8 bases line up with TRBD1. TRBV23-1 is known as an ORF, though its function is uncertain. CDR3 size: 16 residues. CDR3 region: CPQQDREWLSNQPQHF. CDR3 DNA sequence: TGCCCTCAACAGGACAGGGAATGGCTTAGCAATCAGCCCCAGCATTTT.

The V call is TRBV6-6, the J call TRBJ2-3, with 7 bases fitting TRBD2. The V gene end was trimmed by 0 bases and the J gene end by 5 bases; junction bases not matched to a gene: 5. The CDR3 consists of 15 residues. Germline CDR1 MNHNY, CDR2 SVGAGI (reference sequence). CDR3 loop: CASSYSRLAGDTQYF. The CDR3 nucleotides read TGTGCCAGCAGTTACTCGAGACTAGCAGGAGATACGCAGTATTTT.

V is TRBV5-1 and J is TRBJ2-2; TRBD2 agrees at 8 bases. CDR1 is SGHRS, CDR2 YFSETQ, per germline. The CDR3 loop spans 14 amino acids. The V and J ends lost 0 bases and 6 bases, in that order; junction bases with no gene match: 1. The CDR3, as DNA: TGCGCCAGCAGCTTGGCGGGAGGGCCCGGGGAGCTGTTTTTT. Protein sequence: CASSLAGGPGELFF.

The gene calls are TRBV11-2 and TRBJ1-6, with 7 bases that match TRBD1. The germline gives CDR1 SGHAT, CDR2 FQNNGV. The CDR3 consists of 16 residues. V dropped 5 bases and J dropped 4; count of bases not matched to a gene: 8. The CDR3 loop is CASSPGQNIYNSPLHF. The CDR3 coding sequence is TGTGCCAGCAGCCCGGGACAGAATATTTATAATTCACCCCTCCACTTT.

The CDR3 protein is CASSQLAGTYNEQFF. In nucleotides, the CDR3 is TGTGCCAGCAGCCAACTAGCGGGGACCTACAATGAGCAGTTCTTC. This chain links TRBV7-3 with TRBJ2-1; 10 nucleotides align to TRBD2. There are 15 residues in the CDR3. After removal of 5 bases from V and 2 bases from J, the junction contained 3 bases not matched to a gene. The germline gives CDR1 SGHTA, CDR2 FQGTGA. Supplemented by reference TRBV7-3 and TRBJ2-1, the full variable domain reads GAGVSQTPSNKVTEKGKYVELRCDPISGHTALYWYRQSLGQGPEFLIYFQGTGAADDSGLPNDRFFAVRPEGSVSTLKIQRTERGDSAVYLCASSQLAGTYNEQFFGPGTRLTVL.

The table lists this clone with a count of one. The V and J genes are TRBV7-8 and TRBJ2-1, with D possibly being TRBD2 (6 bases). This CDR3 comprises 16 residues. In germline, CDR1 is SGHVS, CDR2 FQNEAQ. Deletions cut 8 bases from V and 0 bases from J, with 17 bases between. CDR3 nucleotides: TGTGCCAGCGCTCCTATCCCGGGGGACTCCTACAATGAGCAGTTCTTC. This sequence encodes CASAPIPGDSYNEQFF.

The genes are TRBV5-1 and TRBJ2-1; a possible D gene is TRBD1 (6 bases). The germline gives CDR1 SGHRS, CDR2 YFSETQ. V was clipped by 2 bases and J by 0 bases, with 12 bases between them. There are 16 residues in the CDR3. CDR3 coding DNA: TGCGCCAGCAGCTTACAGGGCATAAGCTCCTACAATGAGCAGTTCTTC. It specifies CASSLQGISSYNEQFF.

CDR3 residues: CASSYQRGASTDTQYF. The CDR3 coding sequence is TGTGCCAGCAGCTACCAGCGGGGGGCTAGCACAGATACGCAGTATTTT. The chain is built from TRBV7-9 and TRBJ2-3, with 9 nucleotides matching TRBD2. This CDR3 has 16 amino acids. Germline CDR1 is SEHNR and CDR2 is FQNEAQ (reference sequence). The ends lost 4 bases at V and 0 bases at J; junction bases unmatched: 5.

The chain has TRBV15 and TRBJ2-7; 10 bases are a match to TRBD1. The CDR3 has 15 amino acids. After removal of 1 base from V and 7 bases from J, the junction contained 7 bases not matched to a gene. CDR1 and CDR2 (germline): LNHNV, YYDKDF (reference sequence). The CDR3 loop is CATSRGGTGAGEQYF. The CDR3, as DNA: TGTGCCACCAGCAGAGGGGGGACAGGGGCTGGGGAGCAGTACTTC.

The J gene is TRBJ2-1, the V gene TRBV5-6; 12 bases are a match to TRBD2. Germline CDR1 reads SGHDT; CDR2 reads YYEEEE. With 4 bases clipped from V and 8 bases from J, the junction kept 7 bases outside the gene matches. The CDR3 is 15 residues long. CDR3 DNA sequence: TGTGCCAGCAGCCGTCTAGCGGGAGGGACCTATGAGCAGTTCTTC. Translating gives CASSRLAGGTYEQFF.

This clone came up a few times. V is TRBV5-5 and J is TRBJ1-2, with 9 bases lining up with TRBD1. Germline CDR1 SGHKS, CDR2 YYEKEE (reference sequence). The CDR3 contains 17 residues. V shed 0 bases, J shed 8 bases, and the junction held 14 bases outside the gene matches. CDR3: CASSLGTGDGLIRGYTF. The CDR3 region has the DNA TGTGCCAGCAGCTTGGGGACAGGGGATGGGCTCATTAGAGGCTACACCTTC.

This chain links TRBV5-5 with TRBJ1-2; no firm D call. Looked up from germline, CDR1 is SGHKS and CDR2 is YYEKEE (reference sequence). V lost 3 bases, J lost 4 bases, and 10 bases lay in between. This CDR3 contains 13 residues. The CDR3 sequence is CASSSAGLYGYTF. CDR3 bases: TGTGCCAGCAGCTCCGCGGGCCTCTATGGCTACACCTTC. The full variable domain, with the rest looked up from reference TRBV5-5 and TRBJ1-2, is DAGVTQSPTHLIKTRGQQVTLRCSPISGHKSVSWYQQVLGQGPQFIFQYYEKEERGRGNFPDRFSARQFPNYSSELNVNALLLGDSALYLCASSSAGLYGYTFGSGTRLTVV.